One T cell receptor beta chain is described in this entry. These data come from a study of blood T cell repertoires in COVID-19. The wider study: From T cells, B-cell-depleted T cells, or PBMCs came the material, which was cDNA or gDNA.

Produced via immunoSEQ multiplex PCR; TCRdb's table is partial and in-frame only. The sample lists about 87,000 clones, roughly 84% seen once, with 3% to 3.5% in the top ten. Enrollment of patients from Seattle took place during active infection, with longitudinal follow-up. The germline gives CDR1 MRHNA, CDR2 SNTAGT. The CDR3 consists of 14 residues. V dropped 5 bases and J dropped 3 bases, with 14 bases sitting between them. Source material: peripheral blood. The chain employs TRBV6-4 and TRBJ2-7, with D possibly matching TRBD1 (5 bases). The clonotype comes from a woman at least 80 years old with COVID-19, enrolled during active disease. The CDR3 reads CASSPDTVGYEQYF. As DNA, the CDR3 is TGTGCCAGCAGTCCGGACACTGTCGGCTACGAGCAGTACTTC.